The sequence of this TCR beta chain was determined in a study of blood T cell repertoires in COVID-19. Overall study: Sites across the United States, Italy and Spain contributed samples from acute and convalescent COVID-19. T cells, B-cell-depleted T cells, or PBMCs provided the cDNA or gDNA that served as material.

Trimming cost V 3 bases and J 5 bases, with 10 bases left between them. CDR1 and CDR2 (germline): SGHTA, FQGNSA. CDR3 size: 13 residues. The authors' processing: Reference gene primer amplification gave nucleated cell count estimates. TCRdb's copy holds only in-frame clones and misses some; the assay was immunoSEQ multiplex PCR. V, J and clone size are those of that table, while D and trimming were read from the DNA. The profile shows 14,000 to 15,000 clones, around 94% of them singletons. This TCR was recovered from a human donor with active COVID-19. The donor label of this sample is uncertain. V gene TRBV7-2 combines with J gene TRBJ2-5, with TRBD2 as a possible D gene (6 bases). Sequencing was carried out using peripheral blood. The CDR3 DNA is TGTGCCAGCAGCTTCGGGAGTTTGGAGACCCAGTACTTC. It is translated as CASSFGSLETQYF.